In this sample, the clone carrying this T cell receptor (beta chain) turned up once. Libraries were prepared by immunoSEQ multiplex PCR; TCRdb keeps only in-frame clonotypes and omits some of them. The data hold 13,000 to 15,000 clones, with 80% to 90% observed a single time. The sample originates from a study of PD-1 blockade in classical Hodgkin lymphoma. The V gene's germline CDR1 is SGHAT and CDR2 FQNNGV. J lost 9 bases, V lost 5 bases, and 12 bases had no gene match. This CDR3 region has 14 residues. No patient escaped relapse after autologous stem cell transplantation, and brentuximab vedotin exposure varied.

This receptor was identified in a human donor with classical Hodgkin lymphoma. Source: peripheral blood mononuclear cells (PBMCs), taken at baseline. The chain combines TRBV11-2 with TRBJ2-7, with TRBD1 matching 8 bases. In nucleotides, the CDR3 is TGTGCCAGCAGCCAGGGGGCAGGTAATTCTCGGCAGTACTTC. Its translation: CASSQGAGNSRQYF.